This T cell receptor (beta chain) was captured in a study of cytomegalovirus exposure and HLA in healthy donors. This clone occurred once. Germline V lookup: CDR1 GTSNPN, CDR2 SVGIG (reference sequence). Trimming took 4 bases from V and 7 from J, leaving 11 bases between them. This CDR3 is 13 amino acids long. The assay was immunoSEQ multiplex PCR, and TCRdb's table has in-frame clones only and misses some. This table holds 110,000 or so clones, approximately 85% found once. The TCR sequence derives from a woman between 18 and 29 years old in good health and CMV-seronegative. Input material: PBMCs. The gene calls are TRBV30 and TRBJ1-6; D not resolved. CDR3 loop: CAWNEGSNSPLHF. In DNA form, the CDR3 reads TGTGCCTGGAATGAGGGAAGCAATTCACCCCTCCACTTT.